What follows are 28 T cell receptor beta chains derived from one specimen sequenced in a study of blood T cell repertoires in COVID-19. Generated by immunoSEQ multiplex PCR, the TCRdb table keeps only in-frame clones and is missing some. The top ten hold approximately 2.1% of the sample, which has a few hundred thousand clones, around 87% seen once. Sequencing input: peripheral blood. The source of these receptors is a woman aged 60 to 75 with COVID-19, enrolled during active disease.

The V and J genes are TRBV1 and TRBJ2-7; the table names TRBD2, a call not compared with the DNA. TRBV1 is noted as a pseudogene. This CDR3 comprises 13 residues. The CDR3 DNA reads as TGCACCAGCAGCCAAGATGGGGGGGACTCCTTGTACTTC. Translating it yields CTSSQDGGDSLYF.

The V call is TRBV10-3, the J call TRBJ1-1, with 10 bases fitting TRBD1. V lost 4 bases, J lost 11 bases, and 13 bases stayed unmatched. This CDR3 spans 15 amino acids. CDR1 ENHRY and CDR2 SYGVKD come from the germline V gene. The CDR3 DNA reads TGTGCCATCAGTGCAGAGGAAAATAGACAGGGGGCGGCTTTCTTT. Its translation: CAISAEENRQGAAFF.

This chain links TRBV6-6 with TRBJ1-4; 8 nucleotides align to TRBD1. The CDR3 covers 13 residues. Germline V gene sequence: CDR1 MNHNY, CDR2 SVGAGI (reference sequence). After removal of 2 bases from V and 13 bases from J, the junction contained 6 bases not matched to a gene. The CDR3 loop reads CASSYGTGSGLFF. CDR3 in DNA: TGTGCCAGCAGTTACGGGACAGGCAGTGGACTGTTTTTT.

CDR3 region: CASSFWQGEGETQYF. The CDR3 DNA sequence: TGTGCCAGCAGTTTTTGGCAGGGGGAAGGAGAGACCCAGTACTTC. This chain connects TRBV27 to TRBJ2-5, with 7 bases fitting TRBD1. Per the germline V gene, CDR1 is MNHEY and CDR2 is SMNVEV (reference sequence). Trimming took 3 bases from V and 4 from J; bases not matched to a gene: 8. This CDR3 comprises 15 residues.

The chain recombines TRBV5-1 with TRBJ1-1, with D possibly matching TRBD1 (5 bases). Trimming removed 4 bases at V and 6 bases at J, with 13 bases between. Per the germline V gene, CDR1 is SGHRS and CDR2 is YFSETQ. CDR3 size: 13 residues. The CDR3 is CASSPKGLAEAFF. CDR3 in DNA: TGCGCCAGCAGCCCTAAGGGGCTAGCTGAAGCTTTCTTT.

Here the CDR3 reads CASSYSRLSPLHF. CDR3 bases: TGTGCCAGCAGTTACTCGAGGCTTTCACCCCTCCACTTT. This chain joins TRBV6-5 and TRBJ1-6, with D unresolved. Germline CDR1 and CDR2: MNHEY and SVGAGI. This CDR3 is 13 amino acids long. The V and J ends lost 0 bases and 9 bases respectively, with 6 bases between them.

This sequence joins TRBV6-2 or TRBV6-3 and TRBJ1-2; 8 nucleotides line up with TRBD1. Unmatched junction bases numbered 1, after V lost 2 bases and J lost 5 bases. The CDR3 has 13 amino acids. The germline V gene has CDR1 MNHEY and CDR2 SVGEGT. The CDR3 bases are TGTGCCAGCAGTTACCGGACAGGGTATGGCTACACCTTC. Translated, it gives CASSYRTGYGYTF.

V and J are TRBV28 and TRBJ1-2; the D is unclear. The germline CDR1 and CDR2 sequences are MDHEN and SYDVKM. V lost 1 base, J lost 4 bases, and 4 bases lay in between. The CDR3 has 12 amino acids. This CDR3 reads CASSLLAYGYTF. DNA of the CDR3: TGTGCCAGCAGTTTATTAGCCTATGGCTACACCTTC.

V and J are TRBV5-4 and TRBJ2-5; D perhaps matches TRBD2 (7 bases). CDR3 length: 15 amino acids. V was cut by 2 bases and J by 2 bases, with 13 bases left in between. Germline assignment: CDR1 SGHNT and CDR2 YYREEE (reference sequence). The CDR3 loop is CASSLRRGQQETQYF. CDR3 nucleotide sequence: TGTGCCAGCAGCTTAAGGCGGGGGCAACAAGAGACCCAGTACTTC. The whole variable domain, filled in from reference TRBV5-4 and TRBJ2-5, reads ETGVTQSPTHLIKTRGQQVTLRCSSQSGHNTVSWYQQALGQGPQFIFQYYREEENGRGNFPPRFSGLQFPNYSSELNVNALELDDSALYLCASSLRRGQQETQYFGPGTRLLVL.

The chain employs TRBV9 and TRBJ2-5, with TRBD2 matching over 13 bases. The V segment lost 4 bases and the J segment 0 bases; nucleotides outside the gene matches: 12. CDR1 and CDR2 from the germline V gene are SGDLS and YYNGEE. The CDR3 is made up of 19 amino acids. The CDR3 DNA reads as TGTGCCAGCAGCCAAGTTCCCGGGACTAGCGGGGCTTACCAAGAGACCCAGTACTTC. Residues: CASSQVPGTSGAYQETQYF.

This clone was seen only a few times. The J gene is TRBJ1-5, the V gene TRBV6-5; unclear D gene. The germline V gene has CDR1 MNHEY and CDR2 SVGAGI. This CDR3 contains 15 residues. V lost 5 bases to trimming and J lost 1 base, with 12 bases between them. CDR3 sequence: CASSSRGRSNQPQHF. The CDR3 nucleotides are TGTGCCAGCAGTAGCCGGGGTAGGAGCAATCAGCCCCAGCATTTT.

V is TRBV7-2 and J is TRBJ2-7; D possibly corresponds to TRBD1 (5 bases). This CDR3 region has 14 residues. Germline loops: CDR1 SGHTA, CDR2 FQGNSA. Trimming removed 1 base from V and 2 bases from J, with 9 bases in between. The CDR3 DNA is TGTGCCAGCAGCTTAGAACAGGCCCCCTACGAGCAGTACTTC. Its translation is CASSLEQAPYEQYF.

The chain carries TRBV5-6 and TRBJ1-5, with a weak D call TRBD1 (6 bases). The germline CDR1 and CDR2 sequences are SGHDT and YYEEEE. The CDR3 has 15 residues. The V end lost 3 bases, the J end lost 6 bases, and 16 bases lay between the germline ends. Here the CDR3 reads CASSSGRGNFQPQHF. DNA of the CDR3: TGTGCCAGCAGCTCGGGTAGGGGGAACTTTCAGCCCCAGCATTTT. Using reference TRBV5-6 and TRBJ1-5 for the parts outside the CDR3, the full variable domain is DAGVTQSPTHLIKTRGQQVTLRCSPKSGHDTVSWYQQALGQGPQFIFQYYEEEERQRGNFPDRFSGHQFPNYSSELNVNALLLGDSALYLCASSSGRGNFQPQHFGDGTRLSIL.

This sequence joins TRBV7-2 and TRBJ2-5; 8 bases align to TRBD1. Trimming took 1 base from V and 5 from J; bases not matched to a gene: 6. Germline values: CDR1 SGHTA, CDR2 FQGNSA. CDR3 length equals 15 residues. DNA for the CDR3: TGTGCCAGCAGCTTAGGCAGGGGGCCCCCCGAGACCCAGTACTTC. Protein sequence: CASSLGRGPPETQYF.

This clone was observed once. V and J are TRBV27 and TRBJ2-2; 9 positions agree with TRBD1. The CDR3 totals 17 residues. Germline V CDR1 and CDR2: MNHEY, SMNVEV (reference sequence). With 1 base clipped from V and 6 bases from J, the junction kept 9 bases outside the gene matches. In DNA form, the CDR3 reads TGTGCCAGCAGTTTATACGGACAGGGGAGCTACGCCGGGGAGCTGTTTTTT. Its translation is CASSLYGQGSYAGELFF.

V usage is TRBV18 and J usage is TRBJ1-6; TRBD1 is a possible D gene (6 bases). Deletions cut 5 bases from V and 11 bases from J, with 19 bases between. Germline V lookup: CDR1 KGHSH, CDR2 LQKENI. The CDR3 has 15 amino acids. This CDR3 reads CASSTSNRVPAPLHF. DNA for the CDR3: TGTGCCAGCTCAACCAGTAACAGGGTCCCCGCACCCCTCCACTTT.

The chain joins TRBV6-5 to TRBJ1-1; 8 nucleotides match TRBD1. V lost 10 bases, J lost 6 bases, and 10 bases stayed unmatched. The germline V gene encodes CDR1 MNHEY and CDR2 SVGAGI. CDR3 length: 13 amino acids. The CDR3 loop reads CATRPAGGPEAFF. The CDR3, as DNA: TGTGCCACGCGACCCGCAGGGGGCCCTGAAGCTTTCTTT.

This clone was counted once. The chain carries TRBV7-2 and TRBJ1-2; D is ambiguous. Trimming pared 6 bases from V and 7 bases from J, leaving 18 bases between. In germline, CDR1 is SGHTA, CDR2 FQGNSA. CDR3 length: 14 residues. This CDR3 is CASRSPRDYTGYTF. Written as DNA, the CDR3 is TGTGCCAGCAGGAGTCCCCGGGATTATACTGGCTACACCTTC.

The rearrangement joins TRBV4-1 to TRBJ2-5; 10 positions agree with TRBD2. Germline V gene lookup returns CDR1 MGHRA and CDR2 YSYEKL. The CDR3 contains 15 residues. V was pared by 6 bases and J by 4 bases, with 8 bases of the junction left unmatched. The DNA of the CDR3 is TGCGCCAGCAGTCCTAGCGGGGGTTATGTAGAGACCCAGTACTTC. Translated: CASSPSGGYVETQYF.

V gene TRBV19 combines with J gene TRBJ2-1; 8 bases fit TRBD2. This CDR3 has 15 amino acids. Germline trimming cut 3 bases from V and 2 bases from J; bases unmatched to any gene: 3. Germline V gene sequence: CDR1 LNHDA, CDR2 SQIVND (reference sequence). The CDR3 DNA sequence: TGTGCCAGTAGTATGGGGCGGGGGGCCTACAATGAGCAGTTCTTC. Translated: CASSMGRGAYNEQFF.

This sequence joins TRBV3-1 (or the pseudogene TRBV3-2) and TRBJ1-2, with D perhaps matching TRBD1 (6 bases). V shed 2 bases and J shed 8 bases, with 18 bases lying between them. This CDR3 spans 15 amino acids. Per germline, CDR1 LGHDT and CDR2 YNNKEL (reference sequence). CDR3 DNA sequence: TGTGCCAGCAGCCAAACCTTAACCCAGGGGCGGGGCTACACCTTC. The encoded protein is CASSQTLTQGRGYTF.

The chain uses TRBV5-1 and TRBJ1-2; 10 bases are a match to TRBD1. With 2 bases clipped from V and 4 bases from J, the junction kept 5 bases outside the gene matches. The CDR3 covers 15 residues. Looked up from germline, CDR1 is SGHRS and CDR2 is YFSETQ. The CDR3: CASSLGQGVPYGYTF. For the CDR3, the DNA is TGCGCCAGCAGCTTAGGACAGGGGGTGCCCTATGGCTACACCTTC. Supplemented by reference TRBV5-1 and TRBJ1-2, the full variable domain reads KAGVTQTPRYLIKTRGQQVTLSCSPISGHRSVSWYQQTPGQGLQFLFEYFSETQRNKGNFPGRFSGRQFSNSRSEMNVSTLELGDSALYLCASSLGQGVPYGYTFGSGTRLTVV.

The CDR3, as DNA: TGTGCCAGTAGCTCCCCCCAGGTGGGTTCGAGGGCTGAAGCTTTCTTT. Its translation is CASSSPQVGSRAEAFF. The chain carries TRBV19 and TRBJ1-1; no reliable D call. Germline V CDR1 and CDR2: LNHDA, SQIVND (reference sequence). Trimming shortened V by 6 bases and J by 6 bases, and 23 bases separated the two germline ends. The CDR3 length is 16 residues.

In DNA form, the CDR3 reads TGTGCCAGCAGCCAAGACGTTCGCACAGATACGCAGTATTTT. This translates into CASSQDVRTDTQYF. V usage is TRBV4-2 and J usage is TRBJ2-3; D unclear. The germline V gene has CDR1 LGHNA and CDR2 YNFKEQ. Trimming took off 0 bases at V and 1 base at J, with 5 bases between the two ends. This CDR3 contains 14 residues.

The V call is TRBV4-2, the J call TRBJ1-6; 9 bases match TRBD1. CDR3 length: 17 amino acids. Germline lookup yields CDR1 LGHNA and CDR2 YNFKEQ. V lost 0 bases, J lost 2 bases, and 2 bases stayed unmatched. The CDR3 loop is CASSQEQGAPYNSPLHF. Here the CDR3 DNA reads TGTGCCAGCAGCCAAGAACAGGGGGCTCCCTATAATTCACCCCTCCACTTT.

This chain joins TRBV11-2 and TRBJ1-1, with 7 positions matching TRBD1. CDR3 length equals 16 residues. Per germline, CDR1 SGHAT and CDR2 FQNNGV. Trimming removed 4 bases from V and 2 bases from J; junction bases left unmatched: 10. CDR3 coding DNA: TGTGCCAGCAGCTCTCCTACCCAGGGGGATAACACTGAAGCTTTCTTT. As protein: CASSSPTQGDNTEAFF.

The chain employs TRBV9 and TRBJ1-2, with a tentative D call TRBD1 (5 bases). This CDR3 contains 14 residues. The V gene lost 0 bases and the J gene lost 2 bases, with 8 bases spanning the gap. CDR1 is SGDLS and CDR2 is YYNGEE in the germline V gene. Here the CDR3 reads CASSVEPGNYGYTF. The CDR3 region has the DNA TGTGCCAGCAGCGTAGAACCAGGGAACTATGGCTACACCTTC.

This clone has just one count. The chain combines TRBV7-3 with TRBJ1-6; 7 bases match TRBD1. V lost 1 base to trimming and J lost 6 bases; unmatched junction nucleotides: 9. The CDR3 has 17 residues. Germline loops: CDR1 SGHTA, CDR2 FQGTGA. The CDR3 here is CASSLMGRGLGNSPLHF. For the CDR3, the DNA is TGTGCCAGCAGCTTAATGGGCAGGGGGTTGGGTAATTCACCCCTCCACTTT. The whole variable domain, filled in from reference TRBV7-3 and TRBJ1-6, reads GAGVSQTPSNKVTEKGKYVELRCDPISGHTALYWYRQSLGQGPEFLIYFQGTGAADDSGLPNDRFFAVRPEGSVSTLKIQRTERGDSAVYLCASSLMGRGLGNSPLHFGNGTRLTVT.